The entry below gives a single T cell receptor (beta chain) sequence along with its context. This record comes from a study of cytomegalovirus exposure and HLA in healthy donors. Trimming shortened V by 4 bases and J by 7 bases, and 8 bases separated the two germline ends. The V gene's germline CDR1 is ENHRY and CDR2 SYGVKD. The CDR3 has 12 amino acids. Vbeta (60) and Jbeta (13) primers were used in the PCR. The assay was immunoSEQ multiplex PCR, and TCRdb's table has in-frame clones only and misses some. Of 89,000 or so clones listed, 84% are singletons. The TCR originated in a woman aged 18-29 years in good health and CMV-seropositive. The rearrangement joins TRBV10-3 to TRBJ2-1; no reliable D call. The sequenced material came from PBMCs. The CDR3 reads CAISGPINEQFF. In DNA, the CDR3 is TGTGCCATCAGTGGGCCGATAAATGAGCAGTTCTTC.